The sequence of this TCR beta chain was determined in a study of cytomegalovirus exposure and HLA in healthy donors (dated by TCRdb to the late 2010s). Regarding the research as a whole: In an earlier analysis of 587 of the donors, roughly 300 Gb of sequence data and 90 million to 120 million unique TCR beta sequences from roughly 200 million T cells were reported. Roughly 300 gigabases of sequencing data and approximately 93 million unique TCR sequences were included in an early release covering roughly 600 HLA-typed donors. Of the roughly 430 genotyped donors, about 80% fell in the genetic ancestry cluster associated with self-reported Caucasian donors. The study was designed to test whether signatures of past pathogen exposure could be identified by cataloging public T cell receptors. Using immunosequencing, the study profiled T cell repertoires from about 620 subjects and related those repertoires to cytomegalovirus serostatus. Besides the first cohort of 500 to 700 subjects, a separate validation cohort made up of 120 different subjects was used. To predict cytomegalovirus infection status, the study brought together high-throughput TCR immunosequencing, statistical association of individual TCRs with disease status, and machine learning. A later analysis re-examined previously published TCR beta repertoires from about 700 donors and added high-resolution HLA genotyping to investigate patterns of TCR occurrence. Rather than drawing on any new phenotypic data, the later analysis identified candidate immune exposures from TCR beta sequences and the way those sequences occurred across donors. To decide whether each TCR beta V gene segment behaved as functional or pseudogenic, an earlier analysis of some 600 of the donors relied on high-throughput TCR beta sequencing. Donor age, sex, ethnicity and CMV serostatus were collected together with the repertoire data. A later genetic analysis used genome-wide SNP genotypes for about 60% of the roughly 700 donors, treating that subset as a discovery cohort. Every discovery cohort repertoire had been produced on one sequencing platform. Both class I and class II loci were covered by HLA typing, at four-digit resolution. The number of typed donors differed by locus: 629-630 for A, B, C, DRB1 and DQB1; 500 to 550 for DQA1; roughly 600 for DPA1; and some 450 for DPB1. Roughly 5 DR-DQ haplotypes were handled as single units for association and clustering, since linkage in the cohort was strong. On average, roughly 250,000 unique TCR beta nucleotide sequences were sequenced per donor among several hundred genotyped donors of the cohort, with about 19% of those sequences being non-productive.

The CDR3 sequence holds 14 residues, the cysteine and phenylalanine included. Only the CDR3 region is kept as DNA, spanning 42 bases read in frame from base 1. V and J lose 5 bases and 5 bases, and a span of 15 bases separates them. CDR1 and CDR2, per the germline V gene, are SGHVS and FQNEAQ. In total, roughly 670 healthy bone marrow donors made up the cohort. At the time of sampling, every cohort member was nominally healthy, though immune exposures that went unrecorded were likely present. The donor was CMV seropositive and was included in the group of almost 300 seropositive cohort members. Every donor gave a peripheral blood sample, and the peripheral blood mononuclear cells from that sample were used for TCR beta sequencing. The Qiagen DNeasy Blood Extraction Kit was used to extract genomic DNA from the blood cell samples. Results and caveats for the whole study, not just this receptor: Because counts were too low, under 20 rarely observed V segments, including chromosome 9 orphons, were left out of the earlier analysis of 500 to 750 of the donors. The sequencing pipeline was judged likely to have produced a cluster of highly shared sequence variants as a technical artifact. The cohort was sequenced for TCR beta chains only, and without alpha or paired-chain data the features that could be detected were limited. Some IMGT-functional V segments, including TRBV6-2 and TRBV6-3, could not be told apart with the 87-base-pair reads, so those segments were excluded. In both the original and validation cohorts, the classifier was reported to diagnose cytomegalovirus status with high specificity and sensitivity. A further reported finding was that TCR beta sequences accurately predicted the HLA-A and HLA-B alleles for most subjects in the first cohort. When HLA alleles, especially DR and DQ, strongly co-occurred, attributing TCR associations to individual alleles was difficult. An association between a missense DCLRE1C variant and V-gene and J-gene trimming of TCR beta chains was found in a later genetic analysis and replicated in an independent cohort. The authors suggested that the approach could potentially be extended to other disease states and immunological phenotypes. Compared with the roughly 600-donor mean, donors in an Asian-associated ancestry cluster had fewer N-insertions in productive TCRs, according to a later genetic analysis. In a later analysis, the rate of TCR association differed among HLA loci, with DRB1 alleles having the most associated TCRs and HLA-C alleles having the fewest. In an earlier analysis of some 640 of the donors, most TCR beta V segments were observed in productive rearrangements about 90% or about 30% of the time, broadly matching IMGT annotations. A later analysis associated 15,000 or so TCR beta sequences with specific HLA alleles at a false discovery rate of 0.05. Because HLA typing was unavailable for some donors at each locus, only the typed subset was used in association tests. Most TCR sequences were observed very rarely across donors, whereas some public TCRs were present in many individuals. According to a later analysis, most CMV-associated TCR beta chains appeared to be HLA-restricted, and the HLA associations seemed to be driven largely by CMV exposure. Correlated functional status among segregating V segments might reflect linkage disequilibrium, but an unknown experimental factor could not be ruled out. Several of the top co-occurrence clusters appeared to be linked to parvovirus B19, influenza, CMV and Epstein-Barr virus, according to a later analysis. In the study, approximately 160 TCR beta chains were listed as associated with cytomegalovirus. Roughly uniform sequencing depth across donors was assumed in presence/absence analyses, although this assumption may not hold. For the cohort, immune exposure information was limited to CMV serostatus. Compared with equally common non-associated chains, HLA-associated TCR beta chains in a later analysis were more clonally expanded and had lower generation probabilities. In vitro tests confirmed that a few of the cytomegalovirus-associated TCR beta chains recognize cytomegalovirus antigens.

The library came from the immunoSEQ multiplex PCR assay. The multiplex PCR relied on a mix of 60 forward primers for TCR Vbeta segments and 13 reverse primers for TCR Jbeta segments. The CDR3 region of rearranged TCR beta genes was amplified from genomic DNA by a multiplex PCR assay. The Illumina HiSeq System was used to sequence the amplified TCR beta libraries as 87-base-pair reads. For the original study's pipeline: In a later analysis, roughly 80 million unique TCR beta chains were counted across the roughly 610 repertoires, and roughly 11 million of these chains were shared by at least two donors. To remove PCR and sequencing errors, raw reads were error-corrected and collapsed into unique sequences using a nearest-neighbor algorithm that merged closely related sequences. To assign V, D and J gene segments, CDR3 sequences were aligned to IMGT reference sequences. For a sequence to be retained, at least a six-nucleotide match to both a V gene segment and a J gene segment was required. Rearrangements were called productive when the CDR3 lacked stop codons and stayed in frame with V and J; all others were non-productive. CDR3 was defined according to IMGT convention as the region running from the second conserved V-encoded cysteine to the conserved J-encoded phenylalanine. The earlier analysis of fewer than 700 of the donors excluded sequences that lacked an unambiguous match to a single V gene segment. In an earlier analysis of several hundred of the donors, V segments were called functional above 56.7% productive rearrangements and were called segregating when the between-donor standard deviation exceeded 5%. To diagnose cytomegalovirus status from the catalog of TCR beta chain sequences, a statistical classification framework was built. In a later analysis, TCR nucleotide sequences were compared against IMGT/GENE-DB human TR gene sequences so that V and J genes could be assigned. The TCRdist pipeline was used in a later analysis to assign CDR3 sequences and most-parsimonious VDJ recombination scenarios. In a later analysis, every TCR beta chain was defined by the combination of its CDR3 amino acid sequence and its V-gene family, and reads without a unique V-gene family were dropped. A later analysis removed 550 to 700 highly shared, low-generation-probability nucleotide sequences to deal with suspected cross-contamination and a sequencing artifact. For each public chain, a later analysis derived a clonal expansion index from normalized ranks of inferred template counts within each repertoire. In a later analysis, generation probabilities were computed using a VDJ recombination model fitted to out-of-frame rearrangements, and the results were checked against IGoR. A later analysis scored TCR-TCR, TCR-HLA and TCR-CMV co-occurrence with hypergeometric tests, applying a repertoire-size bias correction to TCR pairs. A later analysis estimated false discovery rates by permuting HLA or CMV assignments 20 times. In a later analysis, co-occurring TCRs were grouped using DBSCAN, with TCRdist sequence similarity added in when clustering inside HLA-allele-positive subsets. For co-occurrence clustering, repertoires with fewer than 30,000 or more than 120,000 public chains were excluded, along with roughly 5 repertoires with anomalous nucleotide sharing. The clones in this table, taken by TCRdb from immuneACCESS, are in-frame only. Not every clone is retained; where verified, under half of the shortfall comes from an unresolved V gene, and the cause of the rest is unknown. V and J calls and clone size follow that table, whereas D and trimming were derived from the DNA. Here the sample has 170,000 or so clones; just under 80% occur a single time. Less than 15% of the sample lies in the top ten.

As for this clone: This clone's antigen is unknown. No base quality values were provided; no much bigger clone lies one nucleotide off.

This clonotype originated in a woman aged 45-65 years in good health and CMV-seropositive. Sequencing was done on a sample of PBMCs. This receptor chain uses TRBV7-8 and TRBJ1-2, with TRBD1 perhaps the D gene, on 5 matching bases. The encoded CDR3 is CASSPDPRGYGYTF. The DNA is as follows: TGTGCCAGCAGCCCGGACCCAAGGGGTTATGGCTACACCTTC. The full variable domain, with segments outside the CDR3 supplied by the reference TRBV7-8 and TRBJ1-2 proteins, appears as GAGVSQSPRYKVAKRGQDVALRCDPISGHVSLFWYQQALGQGPEFLTYFQNEAQLDKSGLPSDRFFAERPEGSVSTLKIQRTQQEDSAVYLCASSPDPRGYGYTFGSGTRLTVV.